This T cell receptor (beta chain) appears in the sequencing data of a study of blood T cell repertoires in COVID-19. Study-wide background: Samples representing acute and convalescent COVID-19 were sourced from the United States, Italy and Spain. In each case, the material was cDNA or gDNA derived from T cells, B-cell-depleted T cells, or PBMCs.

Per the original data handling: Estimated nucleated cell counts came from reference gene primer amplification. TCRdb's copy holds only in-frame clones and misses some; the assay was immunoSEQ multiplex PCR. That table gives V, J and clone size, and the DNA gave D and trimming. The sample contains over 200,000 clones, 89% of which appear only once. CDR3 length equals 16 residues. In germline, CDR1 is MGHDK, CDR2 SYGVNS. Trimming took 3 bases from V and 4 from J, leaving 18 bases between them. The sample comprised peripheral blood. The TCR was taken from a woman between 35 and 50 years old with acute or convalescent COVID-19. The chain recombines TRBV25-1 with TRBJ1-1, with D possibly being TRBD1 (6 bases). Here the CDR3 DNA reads TGTGCCAGCAGTGAGCGACAACAGGGAGGGGTCACTGAAGCTTTCTTT. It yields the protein CASSERQQGGVTEAFF.